The T cell receptor beta chain under discussion was sequenced for a study of response to subunit inactivated influenza vaccine. V dropped 4 bases and J dropped 2; count of bases not matched to a gene: 6. The CDR3 length is 16 residues. Germline V gives CDR1 LGHNA, CDR2 YNFKEQ. Study findings and constraints: Authors suggested each seasonal influenza vaccination recruits few new T cells.

This clonotype was seen a handful of times. As yet, its antigen is unknown. One entry per CDR3 protein, called by TCRdb with MiXCR from the RT-PCR reads. The sample carries about 780,000 distinct CDR3 sequences, approximately 17% recorded once. Here the sequenced sample was PBMCs from blood, taken around 5 days after vaccination. The origin of this receptor is a man over 45 who received an inactivated influenza vaccine. The V and J genes are TRBV4-2 and TRBJ2-7, with 12 bases matching TRBD2. The CDR3 spells CASSRTTSGRTYEQYF. In DNA, the CDR3 is TGTGCCAGCAGCCGGACCACTAGCGGGAGGACCTACGAGCAGTACTTC.